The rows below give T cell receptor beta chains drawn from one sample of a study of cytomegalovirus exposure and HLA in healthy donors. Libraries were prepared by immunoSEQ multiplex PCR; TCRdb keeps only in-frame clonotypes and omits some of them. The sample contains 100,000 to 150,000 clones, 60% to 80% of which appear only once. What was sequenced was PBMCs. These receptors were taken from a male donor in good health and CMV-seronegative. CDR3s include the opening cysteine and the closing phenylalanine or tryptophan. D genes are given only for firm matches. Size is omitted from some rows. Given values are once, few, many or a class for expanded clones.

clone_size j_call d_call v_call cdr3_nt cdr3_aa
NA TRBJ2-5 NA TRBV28 TGTGCCAGCAGTTCCCAAGGTGGAGCGCCAGCCGAGACCCAGTACTTC CASSSQGGAPAETQYF
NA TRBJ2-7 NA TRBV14 TGTGCCAGCAGCCCTCTCCAAGGAGTTGCCTACGAGCAGTACTTC CASSPLQGVAYEQYF
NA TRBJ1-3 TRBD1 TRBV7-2 TGTGCCAGCAGCTTACGAACAGGGGGCGACCCTGGAAACACCATATATTTT CASSLRTGGDPGNTIYF
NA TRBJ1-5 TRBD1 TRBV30 TGTGCCTGGAACACCGGGACAGTCAATCAGCCCCAGCATTTT CAWNTGTVNQPQHF
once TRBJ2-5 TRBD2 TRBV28 TGTGCCAGCAGTTTTGGCCTCGGACTAGCGGGAAAAGAGACCCAGTACTTC CASSFGLGLAGKETQYF
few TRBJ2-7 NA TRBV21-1 TGTGCCAGCAGCATGCCTGTTAGGGACAGGGAATACGAGCAGTACTTC CASSMPVRDREYEQYF
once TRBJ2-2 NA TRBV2 TGTGCCAGCAGAAACGAGATGAACACCGGGGAGCTGTTTTTT CASRNEMNTGELFF
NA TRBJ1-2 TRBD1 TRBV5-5 TGTGCCAGCAGCTTAGCCGAGGGGGCGGGTAACTATGGCTACACCTTC CASSLAEGAGNYGYTF
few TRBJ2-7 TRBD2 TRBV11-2 TGTGCCAGCAGCCCTGGGGGGGGACTAGCGGGGGAGCAGTACTTC CASSPGGGLAGEQYF
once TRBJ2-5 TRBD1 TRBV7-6 TGTGCCAGCAGCCCCGGGACAGAGGGGACCCAGTACTTC CASSPGTEGTQYF
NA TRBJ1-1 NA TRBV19 TGTGCCAGTAGTTTAGGGAGTACTGAAGCTTTCTTT CASSLGSTEAFF
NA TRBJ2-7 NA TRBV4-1 TGCGCCAGCAGCCAAGATTTTACCCAGGACACCTACGAGCAGTACTTC CASSQDFTQDTYEQYF
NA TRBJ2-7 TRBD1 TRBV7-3 TGTGCCAGCAGCTCAATACCGGGACAGGGATACGAGCAGTACTTC CASSSIPGQGYEQYF
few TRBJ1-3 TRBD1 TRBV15 TGTGCCACCTCCCCCGGGACAGGGGGCTTAAACACCATATATTTT CATSPGTGGLNTIYF
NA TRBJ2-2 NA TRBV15 TGTGCCACCAGCAGAGATTTGGCGGTCGGGGAGCTGTTTTTT CATSRDLAVGELFF
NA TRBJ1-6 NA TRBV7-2 TGTGCCAGCAGCTTAGAGGGGGTTGGGGGCGAGTATAATTCACCCCTCCACTTT CASSLEGVGGEYNSPLHF
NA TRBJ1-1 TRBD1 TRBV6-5 TGTGCCAGCTGCCCCTTGACAGGGACCACTGAAGCTTTCTTT CASCPLTGTTEAFF
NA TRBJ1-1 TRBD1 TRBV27 TGTGCCAGCAGTTTATCTGGGACAGGGTTGAACACTGAAGCTTTCTTT CASSLSGTGLNTEAFF
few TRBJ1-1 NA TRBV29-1 TGCAGCGTCTCAAAACAGGGGAACACTGAAGCTTTCTTT CSVSKQGNTEAFF
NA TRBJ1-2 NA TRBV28 TGTGCCAGCAGTTTTCGTAGGGGCGATGGCTACACCTTC CASSFRRGDGYTF
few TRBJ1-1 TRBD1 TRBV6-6 TGTGCCAGCAGACCTCGACAGGGGGTGGGAGCTTTCTTT CASRPRQGVGAFF
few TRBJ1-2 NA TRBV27 TGTGCCAGCAGTCCACAGGAAGGGCACTATGGCTACACCTTC CASSPQEGHYGYTF
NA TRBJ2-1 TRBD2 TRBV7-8 TGTGCCAGCAGCCTCACTAGCGAGAGCCCACCCTACAATGAGCAGTTCTTC CASSLTSESPPYNEQFF
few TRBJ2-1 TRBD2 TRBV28 TGTGCCAGCAGTTTATTTACTAGCGGGAGCAATGAGCAGTTCTTC CASSLFTSGSNEQFF
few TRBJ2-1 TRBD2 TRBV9 TGTGCCAGCAGCGCAAGAACTAGCGGGAGGGGTAATGAGCAGTTCTTC CASSARTSGRGNEQFF
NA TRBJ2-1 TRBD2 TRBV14 TGTGCCAGCAGCCAAGATTACGGGACTAGCGGGGACAATGAGCAGTTCTTC CASSQDYGTSGDNEQFF
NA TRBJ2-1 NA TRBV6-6 TGTGCCAGCAGCCCGACTCTACCCTCCTACAATGAGCAGTTCTTC CASSPTLPSYNEQFF
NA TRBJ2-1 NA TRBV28 TGTGCCAGCAGAAGTCAGCGGCACCTTGAGCAGTTCTTC CASRSQRHLEQFF
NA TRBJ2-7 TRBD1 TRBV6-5 TGTGCCAGCAGTTACGGGACAGGGGGCTCCCTAGCCGAGCAGTACTTC CASSYGTGGSLAEQYF
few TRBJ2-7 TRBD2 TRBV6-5 TGTGCCAGCAAGAACGGGAGGGGGTCCTACGAGCAGTACTTC CASKNGRGSYEQYF
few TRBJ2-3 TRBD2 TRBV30 TGTGCCTGGAGTGTACTAGCGGGAAAAGATACGCAGTATTTT CAWSVLAGKDTQYF
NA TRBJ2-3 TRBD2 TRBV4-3 TGCGCCAGCAGCCAGGATTTAGCGGGAAGAACAGATACGCAGTATTTT CASSQDLAGRTDTQYF
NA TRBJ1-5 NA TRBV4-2 TGTGCCAGCAGCCAAGATGAGGGAAGCCAGCCCCAGCATTTT CASSQDEGSQPQHF
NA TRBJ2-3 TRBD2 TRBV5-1 TGCGCCAGCAGCCCGACTAGCGGGGGGGTTAGCACAGATACGCAGTATTTT CASSPTSGGVSTDTQYF
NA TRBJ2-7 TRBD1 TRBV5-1 TGCGCCAGCAGCCCCGGGACAGGGAAAAGCTCCTACGAGCAGTACTTC CASSPGTGKSSYEQYF
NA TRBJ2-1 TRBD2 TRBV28 TGTGCCAGCAGAGCATCCGGGACTAGCGCTTACAATGAGCAGTTCTTC CASRASGTSAYNEQFF
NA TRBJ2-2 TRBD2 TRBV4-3 TGCGCCAGCAGCCATCCCGGCGCGGGGGGCGATAAAGCAGCGAACACCGGGGAGCTGTTTTTT CASSHPGAGGDKAANTGELFF
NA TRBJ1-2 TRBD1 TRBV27 TGTGCCAGCAGCTCGACAGGGGAAGGCTACACCTTC CASSSTGEGYTF
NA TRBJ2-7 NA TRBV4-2 TGTGCCAGCAGCCAAGTCCCCGGCTACGAGCAGTACTTC CASSQVPGYEQYF
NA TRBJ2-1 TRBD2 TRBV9 TGTGCCAGCAGCTCACCTAGCGGAGCCTACAATGAGCAGTTCTTC CASSSPSGAYNEQFF
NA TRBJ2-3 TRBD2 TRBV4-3 TGCGCCAGCAGCCAAGATCTCGGGACTAGCGGGGGCACAGATACGCAGTATTTT CASSQDLGTSGGTDTQYF
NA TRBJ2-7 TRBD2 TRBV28 TGTGCCAGCAGTCTACGGACTAGCGGGAGGGCCTACGAGCAGTACTTC CASSLRTSGRAYEQYF
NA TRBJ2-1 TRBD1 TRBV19 TGTGCCAGTAGTATCAGAGGACAGGGGGCGAATGAGCAGTTCTTC CASSIRGQGANEQFF
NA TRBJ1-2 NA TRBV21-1 TGTGCCAGCAGCAAACGACAGGGACGCTATGGCTACACCTTC CASSKRQGRYGYTF
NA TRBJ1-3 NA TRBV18 TGTGCCAGCTCACCGTCGAGCCAGGGGCTCTCTGGAAACACCATATATTTT CASSPSSQGLSGNTIYF
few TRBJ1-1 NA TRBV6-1 TGTGCCACCCACTTCGACACACCAAACACTGAAGCTTTCTTT CATHFDTPNTEAFF
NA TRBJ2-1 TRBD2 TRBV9 TGTGCCAGCAGCGTCACTAGCGGGGGGGCTCTTGAGCAGTTCTTC CASSVTSGGALEQFF
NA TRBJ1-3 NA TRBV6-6 TGTGCCAGCTCCATTCGGGACACGGTAAACACCATATATTTT CASSIRDTVNTIYF
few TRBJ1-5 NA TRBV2 TGTGCCAGCAGTGATCGGGGTGGAAATTTGCGCAATCAGCCCCAGCATTTT CASSDRGGNLRNQPQHF
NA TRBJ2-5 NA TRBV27 TGTGCCAGCAGTTTGGGCGGGGTAAAACAAGAGACCCAGTACTTC CASSLGGVKQETQYF
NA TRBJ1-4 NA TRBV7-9 TGTGCCAGCAGCTTGGGGACCAGGGGTGAGGCTAATGAAAAACTGTTTTTT CASSLGTRGEANEKLFF
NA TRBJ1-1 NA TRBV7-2 TGTGCCAGCAGCTTGGGCAGGAGGGACGAAGCTTTCTTT CASSLGRRDEAFF
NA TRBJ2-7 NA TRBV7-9 TGTTCCAGCAGCATCCTCAGGGGCCTTAGCTCCTACGAGCAGTACTTC CSSSILRGLSSYEQYF